The T cell receptor beta chain described here comes from a study of blood T cells in healthy people across ages. Study-wide context: Capture by template switching was about one barcoded beta molecule per two T cells.

Study-level points and caveats: Both naive CD4+ cell counts and diversity were greater in long-lived donors than in aged donors.

This clonotype was counted between two and nine times. As yet, its antigen is unknown. V was clipped by 5 bases and J by 14 bases; unmatched bases: 5. This CDR3 comprises 11 residues. Germline V gives CDR1 SGHTA, CDR2 FQGNSA. A second PCR of 7 to 11 cycles used a sample-barcoded 5' primer and a J-beta primer mix. TCRdb reprocessed the 5' RACE reads via MiXCR and lists one record per CDR3 protein. The sample carries about 680,000 distinct CDR3 sequences, around half recorded once. Per sample, no less than 5 micrograms of total RNA were extracted. This clonotype was sampled from a woman in her sixties in good health. Sequencing was carried out using blood. The chain uses TRBV7-2 and TRBJ2-1, with TRBD1 matching over 8 bases. CDR3 loop: CASSRRQGKFF. The CDR3 DNA reads as TGTGCCAGCAGCCGAAGACAGGGGAAGTTCTTC.